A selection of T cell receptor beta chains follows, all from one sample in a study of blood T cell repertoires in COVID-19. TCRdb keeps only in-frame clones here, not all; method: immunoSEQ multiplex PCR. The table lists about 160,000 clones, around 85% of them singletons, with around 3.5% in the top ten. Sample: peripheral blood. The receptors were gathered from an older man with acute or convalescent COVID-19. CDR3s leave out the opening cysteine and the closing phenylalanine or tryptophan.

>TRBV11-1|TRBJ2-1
ASSHRVTYNEQF
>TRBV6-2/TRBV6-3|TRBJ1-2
ASSFGGYYGYT
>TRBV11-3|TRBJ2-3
ASSFRGDAISTDTQY
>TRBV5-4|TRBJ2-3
AYIDSLPDTQY
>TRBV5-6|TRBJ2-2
ASSLVRQGSTGELF
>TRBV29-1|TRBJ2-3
SVCVQGTDTQY
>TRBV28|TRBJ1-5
ASSLYRRNQPQH
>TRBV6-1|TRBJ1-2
ASSEGQSYGYT
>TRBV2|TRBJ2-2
ASSEVRGSTGELF
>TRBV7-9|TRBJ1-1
ASSLEGTNTEAF
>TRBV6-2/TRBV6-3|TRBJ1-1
ASSHPRFRGKNTEAF
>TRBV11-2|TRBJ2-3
ASSLNSLSTDTQY
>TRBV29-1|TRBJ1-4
SVAQGGTNEKLF
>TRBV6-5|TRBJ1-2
ASRAATGVSGYT
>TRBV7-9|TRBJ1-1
ASSLDLDSNTEAF
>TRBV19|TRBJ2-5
ASSMRQQQETQY
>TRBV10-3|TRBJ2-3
AISEGLAGSTDTQY
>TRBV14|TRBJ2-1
ASSLANAYNEQF
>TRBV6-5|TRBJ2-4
ASSPVTSGRNIQY
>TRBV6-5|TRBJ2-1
ASSYRQGYNEQF
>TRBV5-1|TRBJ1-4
ASSFGGQFNEKLF
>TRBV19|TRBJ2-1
ASSIDRGGGYNEQF
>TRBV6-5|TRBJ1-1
ASRRTGETEAF
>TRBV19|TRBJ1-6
ASRTGGNSPLH
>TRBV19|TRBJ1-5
ASSSTLGQGDQPQH
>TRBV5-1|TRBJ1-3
ASSLRAGDTIY
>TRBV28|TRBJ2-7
AAQRVAGPYEQY
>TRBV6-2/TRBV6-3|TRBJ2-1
ASSYSAGDIYNEQF
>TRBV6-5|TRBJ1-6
ASNGGRVGSPLH
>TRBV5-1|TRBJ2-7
ASSSPGQGTYEQY
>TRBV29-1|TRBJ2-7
SVGAAGGPNEQY
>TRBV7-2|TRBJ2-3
ASSPGQPSTDTQY
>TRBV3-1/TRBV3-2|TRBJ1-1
ASSISVNTEAF
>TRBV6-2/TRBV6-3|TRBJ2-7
ASSSAGVTYEQY
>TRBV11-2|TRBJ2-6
ASSPLEGLSSGANVLT